Below, one T cell receptor (beta chain) is given with its context. This entry belongs to a study of lymphopenia after photon versus proton radiotherapy. Germline V lookup: CDR1 SGHAT, CDR2 FQDESV (reference sequence). This CDR3 contains 15 residues. Trimming pared 1 base from V and 2 bases from J, leaving 11 bases between. Method: immunoSEQ multiplex PCR; TCRdb's copy keeps in-frame clones and lacks some. This table holds about 5,000 clones, 85% to 90% found once. The sequence came from a man aged 30 to 39 with gastric cancer. The chain uses TRBV11-1 and TRBJ1-1; D uncertain. Sequenced here: peripheral blood, sampled from a patient treated with photon-based radiotherapy. CDR3 DNA: TGTGCCAGCAGCTTAGATTGGTCAGGAAACACTGAAGCTTTCTTT. Its translation is CASSLDWSGNTEAFF.